This entry is about one T cell receptor (beta chain). As yet, its antigen is unknown. TCRdb re-called the 5' RACE reads with MiXCR, one entry per CDR3 protein. The sample has around 530,000 distinct CDR3 sequences; 15% are singletons. J lost 4 bases, V lost 3 bases, and 11 bases had no gene match. Germline values: CDR1 KGHSH, CDR2 LQKENI. The CDR3 is made up of 17 amino acids. The data derive from a study of identical twins. Study outcomes and limitations: Weaker excess twin sharing was observed in beta out-of-frame sequences.

These same data were also listed under a study on yellow fever vaccine responses in identical twins.

This chain joins TRBV18 and TRBJ2-1, with 8 bases lining up with TRBD2. The sequence derives from a woman between 18 and 29 years old in good health. Sequencing was performed on CD4+ T cells sorted from blood. The CDR3 coding sequence is TGTGCCAGCTCACCCCTTCCTGGCGGGGGGTCTTACAATGAGCAGTTCTTC. It yields the protein CASSPLPGGGSYNEQFF.